The 3 T cell receptor beta chains below come from one sample, sequenced in a study of breast tumors, draining lymph nodes, adjacent tissues. Breast cancer patients provided tissue from their axillary draining lymph nodes. TCRdb redid the calling of the multiplex PCR reads with MiXCR, one entry per CDR3 protein. The profile covers around 170,000 distinct CDR3 sequences, with 30% to 35% appearing a single time and around 4.5% taken by the ten largest. The specimen was axillary lymph node tissue. The receptors come from a female donor with breast cancer. Some clones in this sample may be carry-over from other donors' samples.

In regard to this clonotype: Relative to the germline gene, one junction end is altered; a read error may explain this. The chain recombines TRBV9 with TRBJ2-2, with D perhaps matching TRBD2 (6 bases). This CDR3 contains 15 residues. Germline assignment: CDR1 SGDLS and CDR2 YYNGEE. The CDR3 region is CAGSVDYLNTGELFF. CDR3 nucleotide sequence: TGTGCCGGCAGCGTGGACTATTTAAACACCGGGGAGCTGTTTTTT. Looking up the rest from reference TRBV9 and TRBJ2-2 gives the full variable domain: DSGVTQTPKHLITATGQRVTLRCSPRSGDLSVYWYQQSLDQGLQFLIQYYNGEERAKGNILERFSAQQFPDLHSELNLSSLELGDSALYFCAGSVDYLNTGELFFGEGSRLTVL.

Turning to this clonotype: It may be a read error: a sequence one base away is much more abundant. The genes are TRBV7-9 and TRBJ2-1, with no clear D. The CDR3 spans 16 residues. Germline values: CDR1 SEHNR, CDR2 FQNEAQ (reference sequence). The CDR3 region has the DNA TGTGCCAGCGGCTTAAATATGCCGGAGATTGAGAATGAGCAGTTCTTC. This encodes CASGLNMPEIENEQFF. The full variable domain, rest sourced from reference TRBV7-9 and TRBJ2-1, is DTGVSQNPRHKITKRGQNVTFRCDPISEHNRLYWYRQTLGQGPEFLTYFQNEAQLEKSRLLSDRFSAERPKGSFSTLEIQRTEQGDSAMYLCASGLNMPEIENEQFFGPGTRLTVL.

V and J are TRBV7-3 and TRBJ1-2; TRBD1 might be the D (5 bases). Germline values: CDR1 SGHTA, CDR2 FQGTGA. The CDR3 has 14 amino acids. The V end was cut by 4 bases, the J end by 7 bases, with 16 bases between. CDR3 DNA sequence: TGTGCCAGCAGCTCTATTACCGGGACTAGTGGCTACACCTTC. Residues: CASSSITGTSGYTF.